Here is one T cell receptor (beta chain) with its context. Its antigen remains unidentified. V was cut by 0 bases and J by 9 bases, with 17 bases left in between. The V gene's germline CDR1 is LGHNA and CDR2 YNFKEQ. This CDR3 spans 15 amino acids. The source of the sample is a study of T cell responses to AZD1222 COVID-19 vaccine. Study-level results: Baseline antibody screening turned up just six seropositive AZD1222 recipients.

The table came from immunoSEQ multiplex PCR; TCRdb's copy has only in-frame clones and leaves some out. This table has around 80,000 clones, around four fifths appearing once. Second doses were pooled across both intervals (about 4 or about 12 weeks). The specimen comprised peripheral blood, sampled 28 days after the second AZD1222 dose. The TCR originated in an adult who received the AZD1222 COVID-19 vaccine. V and J are TRBV4-2 and TRBJ2-5, with TRBD2 as a possible D gene (5 bases). The CDR3, as DNA: TGTGCCAGCAGCCAAGAAGCCGGGGAAGGGCGACCCCAGTACTTC. This translates into CASSQEAGEGRPQYF.